The rows below give T cell receptor beta chains drawn from one sample of a study of technical replicates of blood from several donors. Sequencing used immunoSEQ multiplex PCR; TCRdb keeps in-frame clones, though not all of them. The sample holds about 70,000 clones, around 97% seen once. The sequencing input was T cells isolated from PBMCs. The receptor set was obtained from a human donor in good health. Both conserved end residues are part of each CDR3. The D gene is left open where the match is weak. Some rows mark clone size as missing; the rest say once, few, many or name a class of expanded clone.

d_call: .; v_call: TRBV5-4; clone_size: .; j_call: TRBJ2-1; cdr3_aa: CASSTGPSRSDEQFF; cdr3_nt: TGTGCCAGCAGCACTGGACCTAGCCGGAGCGATGAGCAGTTCTTC
d_call: TRBD2; v_call: TRBV6-5; clone_size: .; j_call: TRBJ2-1; cdr3_aa: CASSYLGTSGSGQFF; cdr3_nt: TGTGCCAGCAGTTACCTTGGGACTAGCGGGAGTGGGCAGTTCTTC
d_call: TRBD1; v_call: TRBV5-5; clone_size: .; j_call: TRBJ2-7; cdr3_aa: CASSLAVNPPGQTYEQYF; cdr3_nt: TGTGCCAGCAGCTTGGCCGTCAACCCTCCGGGACAGACCTACGAGCAGTACTTC
d_call: .; v_call: TRBV4-1; clone_size: .; j_call: TRBJ1-1; cdr3_aa: CASSQDIRGAETEAFF; cdr3_nt: TGCGCCAGCAGCCAAGATATAAGGGGCGCGGAAACTGAAGCTTTCTTT
d_call: .; v_call: TRBV5-4; clone_size: .; j_call: TRBJ1-2; cdr3_aa: CASSFKGSRSYGYTF; cdr3_nt: TGTGCCAGCAGCTTTAAGGGGTCCAGGAGCTATGGCTACACCTTC
d_call: TRBD2; v_call: TRBV11-2; clone_size: once; j_call: TRBJ2-4; cdr3_aa: CASSSSGLVVIQYF; cdr3_nt: TGTGCCAGCAGCTCGTCCGGACTAGTTGTCATTCAGTACTTC
d_call: .; v_call: TRBV5-1; clone_size: .; j_call: TRBJ1-1; cdr3_aa: CASSFGWAGNTEAFF; cdr3_nt: TGCGCCAGCAGCTTTGGTTGGGCCGGGAACACTGAAGCTTTCTTT
d_call: TRBD1; v_call: TRBV6-6; clone_size: .; j_call: TRBJ1-1; cdr3_aa: CASRQGFEAFF; cdr3_nt: TGTGCCAGCAGACAGGGGTTTGAAGCTTTCTTT
d_call: TRBD2; v_call: TRBV13; clone_size: .; j_call: TRBJ2-1; cdr3_aa: CASSLRRTSGSPAYNEQFF; cdr3_nt: TGTGCCAGCAGCTTGAGACGGACTAGCGGGAGCCCCGCCTACAATGAGCAGTTCTTC
d_call: TRBD1; v_call: TRBV2; clone_size: .; j_call: TRBJ2-5; cdr3_aa: CASIFQGAGETQYF; cdr3_nt: TGTGCCAGCATTTTTCAGGGGGCAGGAGAGACCCAGTACTTC
d_call: .; v_call: TRBV27; clone_size: .; j_call: TRBJ2-5; cdr3_aa: CASSSSGETQYF; cdr3_nt: TGTGCCAGCTCCTCGTCCGGAGAGACCCAGTACTTC
d_call: TRBD1; v_call: TRBV29-1; clone_size: .; j_call: TRBJ2-7; cdr3_aa: CSVPGQGSSYEQYF; cdr3_nt: TGCAGCGTCCCTGGACAGGGGAGCTCCTACGAGCAGTACTTC
d_call: TRBD2; v_call: TRBV7-9; clone_size: .; j_call: TRBJ2-7; cdr3_aa: CASSLGSLAGRRAYEQYF; cdr3_nt: TGTGCCAGCAGCTTAGGATCGCTAGCGGGGAGGCGGGCCTACGAGCAGTACTTC
d_call: .; v_call: TRBV4-1; clone_size: .; j_call: TRBJ2-3; cdr3_aa: CASSQGGWSTDTQYF; cdr3_nt: TGCGCCAGCAGCCAAGGAGGCTGGAGCACAGATACGCAGTATTTT
d_call: .; v_call: TRBV18; clone_size: .; j_call: TRBJ2-2; cdr3_aa: CASSPRAGNTGELFF; cdr3_nt: TGTGCCAGCTCACCGCGAGCGGGGAACACCGGGGAGCTGTTTTTT
d_call: TRBD2; v_call: TRBV6-1; clone_size: .; j_call: TRBJ2-2; cdr3_aa: CASSRLAGGGELFF; cdr3_nt: TGTGCCAGCAGTCGACTAGCGGGAGGTGGGGAGCTGTTTTTT
d_call: .; v_call: TRBV4-1; clone_size: .; j_call: TRBJ2-3; cdr3_aa: CASSRTGPDTQYF; cdr3_nt: TGCGCCAGCAGCCGAACAGGTCCAGATACGCAGTATTTT
d_call: .; v_call: TRBV11-2; clone_size: .; j_call: TRBJ2-7; cdr3_aa: CASSLVADEQYF; cdr3_nt: TGTGCCAGCAGCTTAGTCGCGGACGAGCAGTACTTC
d_call: .; v_call: TRBV7-9; clone_size: .; j_call: TRBJ2-5; cdr3_aa: CASSLSGAIQETQYF; cdr3_nt: TGTGCCAGCAGCTTAAGTGGGGCTATTCAAGAGACCCAGTACTTC
d_call: TRBD1; v_call: TRBV2; clone_size: once; j_call: TRBJ2-7; cdr3_aa: CASSELSGGSYEQYF; cdr3_nt: TGTGCCAGCAGTGAACTCTCAGGGGGAAGCTACGAGCAGTACTTC
d_call: .; v_call: TRBV6-1; clone_size: .; j_call: TRBJ2-7; cdr3_aa: CASSGYRASTYEQYF; cdr3_nt: TGTGCCAGCAGTGGATACAGGGCAAGTACCTACGAGCAGTACTTC
d_call: .; v_call: TRBV13; clone_size: .; j_call: TRBJ2-4; cdr3_aa: CASSRRGLATGNAKNIQYF; cdr3_nt: TGTGCCAGCAGCCGAAGGGGGTTGGCCACAGGGAATGCCAAAAACATTCAGTACTTC
d_call: .; v_call: TRBV6-5; clone_size: .; j_call: TRBJ1-2; cdr3_aa: CASQDINRVSYGYTF; cdr3_nt: TGTGCCAGCCAGGATATTAACAGGGTTAGCTATGGCTACACCTTC
d_call: .; v_call: TRBV2; clone_size: .; j_call: TRBJ2-7; cdr3_aa: CASKRLIYEQYF; cdr3_nt: TGTGCCAGCAAAAGACTGATCTACGAGCAGTACTTC
d_call: TRBD2; v_call: TRBV19; clone_size: .; j_call: TRBJ2-1; cdr3_aa: CASRASGGSGYNEQFF; cdr3_nt: TGTGCCAGTAGAGCCAGCGGGGGTTCTGGCTACAATGAGCAGTTCTTC
d_call: TRBD2; v_call: TRBV7-6; clone_size: .; j_call: TRBJ2-1; cdr3_aa: CASSPTASGNEQFF; cdr3_nt: TGTGCCAGCAGCCCCACCGCTAGCGGGAATGAGCAGTTCTTC
d_call: .; v_call: TRBV5-4; clone_size: .; j_call: TRBJ1-1; cdr3_aa: CASSLAGGRSGTEAFF; cdr3_nt: TGTGCCAGCAGCTTGGCTGGAGGCAGGAGTGGCACTGAAGCTTTCTTT
d_call: TRBD2; v_call: TRBV7-6; clone_size: .; j_call: TRBJ2-7; cdr3_aa: CASSPGGYEQYF; cdr3_nt: TGTGCCAGCAGCCCGGGAGGCTACGAGCAGTACTTC
d_call: .; v_call: TRBV7-9; clone_size: .; j_call: TRBJ1-2; cdr3_aa: CASRRQPNYGYTF; cdr3_nt: TGTGCCAGCAGACGACAGCCGAACTATGGCTACACCTTC
d_call: .; v_call: TRBV11-2; clone_size: .; j_call: TRBJ2-7; cdr3_aa: CASSLDAASESYEQYF; cdr3_nt: TGTGCCAGCAGCTTAGATGCGGCTAGCGAGTCCTACGAGCAGTACTTC